The T cell receptor (beta chain) described here comes from a study of OX40 agonist ivuxolimab in advanced cancers. Background for the entire study: Ivuxolimab was an agonistic, fully human IgG2 monoclonal antibody directed against OX40 (CD134), a costimulatory receptor. Intravenous ivuxolimab was administered to patients every 2 weeks at six dose levels: 0.01, 0.1, 0.3, 1.5, 3 and 10 mg/kg. Among the approximately 54 dose-escalation patients, 19 had hepatocellular carcinoma, around 15 melanoma, 9 renal cell carcinoma and 9 head and neck cancer. In the dose-escalation cohort, 82.7% of patients were male, and the mean age was approximately 60 years, with a range of about 23 to 90. Prior anti-PD-1, anti-PD-L1 or anti-CTLA-4 therapy was permitted, and checkpoint inhibitors had been received by roughly 40% of dose-escalation patients. Partial responses occurred in three dose-escalation patients: two with cutaneous melanoma and one with hepatocellular carcinoma. Peripheral TCRbeta sequencing aimed to test whether ivuxolimab altered TCR sequence diversity and caused clonal T-cell expansion. The monotherapy dose-escalation portion (N of about 50 patients) of the phase I ivuxolimab trial is reported in the paper. Overall results and qualifications from the work: On average, CD8+ T cells showed more expanded clones than CD4+ T cells after ivuxolimab. Clonal expansion of both CD4+ and CD8+ blood T cells was observed from baseline to week 6 at doses 0.1 to 3.0 mg/kg. In the 0.1-3.0 mg/kg groups, partial responders had among the lowest normalized peripheral clonal expansion, particularly in CD8+ T cells. The antigen specificity of the clonally expanded peripheral T cells was not determined. Low levels of normalized T-cell clonal expansion were also seen in some nonresponding patients.

For sequencing of the TCRbeta CDR3 region, genomic DNA was extracted from the sorted cells. TCRbeta CDR3 regions were sequenced using the immunoSEQ Assay. TCRdb re-hosts the immuneACCESS table, in-frame sequences only. Its copies lack some clones; in the studies checked, an unresolved V gene accounts for under half of them, and the cause for the rest is not known. The sample contains over 15,000 clones, 70% to 90% of them found a single time. The biggest ten clones account for 26% of the sample. CDR1 and CDR2, per the germline V gene, are SGHTS and YDEGEE. Reading from cysteine to phenylalanine, the CDR3 counts 14 amino acids. Only the CDR3 portion is preserved as DNA: 42 bases, with reading frame beginning at the first base. Ends trimmed: V by 2 bases, J by 5 bases; bases unmatched to a gene: 4. On this clone: What this receptor recognizes is not known. Qualities for individual bases were not recorded, and no much larger clone is one base off.

The trial excluded patients who had a history of autoimmune disease or who were on systemic immunosuppression. Peripheral blood for TCR sequencing was collected from all dose cohorts at baseline, on cycle 4 day 1, and on cycle 7 day 1. The samples were drawn from a first-in-human, open-label, multicenter phase I dose-escalation trial of ivuxolimab. Adults with locally advanced or metastatic head and neck squamous cell, hepatocellular, melanoma or renal cell carcinoma were enrolled in the trial. Before TCR sequencing, CD4+ T cells and CD8+ T cells from peripheral blood were sorted into separate populations.

Rearrangement joined TRBV5-8 to TRBJ1-5; 7 nucleotides in the junction match TRBD1. The source was CD4+ or CD8+ T cells sorted from blood, collected in a trial of the OX40 agonist ivuxolimab. This sequence was found in an adult with an advanced solid tumor such as melanoma, head and neck, liver or kidney cancer. The CDR3 here reads CASSFVTGDQPQHF. DNA sequence: TGTGCCAGCAGCTTTGTCACAGGGGATCAGCCCCAGCATTTT.